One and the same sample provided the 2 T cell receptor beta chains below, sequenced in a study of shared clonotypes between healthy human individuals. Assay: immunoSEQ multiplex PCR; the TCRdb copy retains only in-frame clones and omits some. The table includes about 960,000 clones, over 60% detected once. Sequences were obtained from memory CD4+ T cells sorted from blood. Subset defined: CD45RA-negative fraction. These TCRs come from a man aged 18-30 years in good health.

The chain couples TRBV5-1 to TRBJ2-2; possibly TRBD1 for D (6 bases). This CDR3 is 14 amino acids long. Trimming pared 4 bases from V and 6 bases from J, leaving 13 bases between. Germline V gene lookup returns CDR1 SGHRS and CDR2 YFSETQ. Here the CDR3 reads CASSRATGSGELFF. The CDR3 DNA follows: TGCGCCAGCAGCAGAGCAACAGGGTCCGGGGAGCTGTTTTTT.

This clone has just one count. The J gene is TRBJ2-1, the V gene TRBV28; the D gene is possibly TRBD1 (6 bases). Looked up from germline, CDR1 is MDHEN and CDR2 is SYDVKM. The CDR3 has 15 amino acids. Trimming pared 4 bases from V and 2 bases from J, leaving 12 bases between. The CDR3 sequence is CASSSAQGTYNEQFF. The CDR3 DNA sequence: TGTGCCAGCAGTTCGGCCCAGGGGACCTACAATGAGCAGTTCTTC. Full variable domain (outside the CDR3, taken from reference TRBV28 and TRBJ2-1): DVKVTQSSRYLVKRTGEKVFLECVQDMDHENMFWYRQDPGLGLRLIYFSYDVKMKEKGDIPEGYSVSREKKERFSLILESASTNQTSMYLCASSSAQGTYNEQFFGPGTRLTVL.